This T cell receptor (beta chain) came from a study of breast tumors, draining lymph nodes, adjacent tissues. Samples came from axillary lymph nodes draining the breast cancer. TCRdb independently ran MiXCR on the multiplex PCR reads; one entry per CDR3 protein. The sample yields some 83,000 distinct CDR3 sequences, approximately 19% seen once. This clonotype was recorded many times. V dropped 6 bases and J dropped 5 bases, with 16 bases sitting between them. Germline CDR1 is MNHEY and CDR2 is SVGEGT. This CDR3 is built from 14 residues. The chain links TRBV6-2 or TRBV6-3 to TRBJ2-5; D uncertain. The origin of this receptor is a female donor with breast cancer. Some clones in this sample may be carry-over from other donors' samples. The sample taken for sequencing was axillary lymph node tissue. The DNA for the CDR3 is TGTGCCAGCAGCACCGTAGGTGGCGAGGAGACCCAGTACTTC. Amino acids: CASSTVGGEETQYF.